This TCR beta chain was captured by sequencing in a study of vaccination effects on CD4 cells after COVID-19. As for the study in general: Pools of viral peptides were used by the ViraFEST assay to expand antigen-specific CD4+ T cells ahead of sequencing. Post-vaccine draws lagged the second dose by a median of 72 days.

Points from the study as a whole: Late in the post-vaccination period, infection-induced and vaccine-induced clones underwent marked clonal contraction.

The junction had 4 bases not matched to a gene; V was cut back by 2 bases and J by 6 bases. CDR3 length: 15 residues. CDR1 is MNHEY and CDR2 is SVGEGT in the germline V gene. A remark on this clone: The target antigen is unknown.

Clones were sequenced by immunoSEQ multiplex PCR, and TCRdb holds only the in-frame ones, with some missing. The sample records 65,000 to 90,000 clones, around 73% being singletons. The culture ran for roughly ten days before CD4+ T cells were isolated. Either the mRNA-1273 or the BNT162b2 vaccine was given to participants as two doses. Researchers swapped half the medium for IL-2 medium on both days 3 and 7. Here the sequenced sample was CD4+ T cells from PBMCs cultured without peptide, taken after COVID-19 vaccination. The sequence derives from a human donor who received a COVID-19 vaccine. The chain employs TRBV6-2 or TRBV6-3 and TRBJ2-2, with 9 nucleotides matching TRBD1. CDR3 region: CASSYEQGAAGELFF. CDR3 sequence (DNA): TGTGCCAGCAGTTACGAACAGGGGGCGGCCGGGGAGCTGTTTTTT.